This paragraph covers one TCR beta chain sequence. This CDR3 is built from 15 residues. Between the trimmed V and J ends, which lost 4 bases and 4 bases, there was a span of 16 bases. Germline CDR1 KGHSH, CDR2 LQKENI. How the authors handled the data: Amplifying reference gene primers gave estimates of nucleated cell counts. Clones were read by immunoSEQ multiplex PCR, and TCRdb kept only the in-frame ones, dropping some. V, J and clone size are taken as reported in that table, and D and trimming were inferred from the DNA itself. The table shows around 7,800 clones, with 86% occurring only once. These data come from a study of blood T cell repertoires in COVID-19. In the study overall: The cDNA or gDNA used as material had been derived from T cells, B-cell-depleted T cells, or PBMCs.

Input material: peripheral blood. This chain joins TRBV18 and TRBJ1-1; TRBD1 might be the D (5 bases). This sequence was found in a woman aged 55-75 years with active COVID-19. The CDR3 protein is CASSQARGQATEAFF. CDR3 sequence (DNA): TGTGCCAGCTCACAAGCTCGCGGACAAGCCACTGAAGCTTTCTTT.